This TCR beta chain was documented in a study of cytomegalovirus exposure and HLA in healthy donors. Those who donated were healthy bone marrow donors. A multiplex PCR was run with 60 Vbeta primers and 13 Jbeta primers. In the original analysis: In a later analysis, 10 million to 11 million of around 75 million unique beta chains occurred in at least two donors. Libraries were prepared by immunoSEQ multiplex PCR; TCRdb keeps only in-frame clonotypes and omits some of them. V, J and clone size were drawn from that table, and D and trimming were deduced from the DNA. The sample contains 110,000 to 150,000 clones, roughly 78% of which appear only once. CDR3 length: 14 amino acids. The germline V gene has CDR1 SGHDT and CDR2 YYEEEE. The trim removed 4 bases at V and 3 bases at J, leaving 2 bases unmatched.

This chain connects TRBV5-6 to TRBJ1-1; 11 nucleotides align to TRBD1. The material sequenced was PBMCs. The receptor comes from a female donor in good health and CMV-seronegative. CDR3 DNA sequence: TGTGCCAGCAGCATGGACAGGGGGCACACTGAAGCTTTCTTT. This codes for CASSMDRGHTEAFF.